The present T cell receptor (beta chain) was sequenced within a study of regulatory T cells in long-lasting Graves disease. Findings and limits, study-wide: Persistent patients shared more public clonotypes (roughly 2,500) than new patients (approximately 970).

This sample's time point: newly diagnosed GD, antithyroid drugs for less than 3 months. The authors made the TCR library using RNA they extracted from PBMCs. In this sample, this clonotype turned up a few times. Its antigen is not known. With iRepertoire HTBI primers and Arm-PCR of CDR3 regions, TCR beta libraries were built. TCRdb called the multiplex PCR reads again in MiXCR, with one record for every CDR3 protein. The sample holds around 470,000 distinct CDR3 sequences, around 13% seen once. V dropped 8 bases and J dropped 7; count of bases not matched to a gene: 11. This CDR3 is 15 amino acids long. Germline V gives CDR1 MNHNS, CDR2 SASEGT. These data were likewise used in another study, on T cells in Graves' hyperthyroidism and ophthalmopathy. As that study records: Clinical symptoms, serum thyroxine, TRAb, thyroid ultrasound and orbital computed tomography informed diagnoses.

Sequences were derived from peripheral blood mononuclear cells (PBMCs), sampled at new diagnosis, from a patient treated with antithyroid drugs. This sequence originates from a woman in her forties or fifties with Graves disease. V and J are TRBV6-1 and TRBJ1-4; 9 nucleotides match TRBD1. The CDR3 sequence: CASYEQGASPEKLFF. CDR3 coding DNA: TGTGCCAGCTATGAACAGGGGGCCAGCCCTGAAAAACTGTTTTTT.